This TCR beta chain came from a study of cytomegalovirus exposure and HLA in healthy donors. Background on the study: Out of fewer than 400 genotyped donors, roughly 80% belonged to the Caucasian-associated ancestry cluster. General study results and limits: Information on immune exposure was restricted to one variable (CMV serostatus).

The PCR used 60 Vbeta and 13 Jbeta primers. Sequencing was performed with immunoSEQ multiplex PCR; in TCRdb, only in-frame clones are kept and a portion is missing. The table lists about 31,000 clones, about three fifths of them singletons. Notes on this clone: The target antigen is unknown.

This receptor was identified in a man between 50 and 59 years old in good health and CMV-seropositive. Sequencing was carried out using PBMCs.

The CDR3 loop is CSAPGVETQYF. In DNA, the CDR3 is TGCAGTGCTCCGGGGGTAGAGACCCAGTACTTC. The rearrangement links TRBV20-1 to TRBJ2-5; D might be TRBD2 (6 bases). CDR1 and CDR2 from the germline V gene are DFQATT and SNEGSKA (reference sequence). This CDR3 contains 11 residues. V was cut by 5 bases and J by 4 bases, with 8 bases left in between.